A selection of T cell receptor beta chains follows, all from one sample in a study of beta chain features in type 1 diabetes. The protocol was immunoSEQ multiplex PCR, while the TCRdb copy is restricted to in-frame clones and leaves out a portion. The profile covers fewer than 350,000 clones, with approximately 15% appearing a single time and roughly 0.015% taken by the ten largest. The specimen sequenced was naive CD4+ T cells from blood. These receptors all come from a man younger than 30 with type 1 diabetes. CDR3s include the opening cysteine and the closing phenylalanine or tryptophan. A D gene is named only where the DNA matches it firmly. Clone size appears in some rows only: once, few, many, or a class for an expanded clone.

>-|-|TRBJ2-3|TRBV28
TGTGCCAGCAGCCCAGACGGGAATACGCAGTATTTT
CASSPDGNTQYF
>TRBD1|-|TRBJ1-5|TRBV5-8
TGTGCCAGCAGCTTGGTGCAGGGGGGCGTTCGCAATCAGCCCCAGCATTTT
CASSLVQGGVRNQPQHF
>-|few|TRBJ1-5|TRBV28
TGTGCCAGCAGTTCCCCCCGGGACAAGGGTCAGCCCCAGCATTTT
CASSSPRDKGQPQHF
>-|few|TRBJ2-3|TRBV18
TGTGCCAGCTCACTCTCGGTACCAGATACGCAGTATTTT
CASSLSVPDTQYF
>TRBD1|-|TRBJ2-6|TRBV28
TGTGCCAGCAGTTCCCCAGGGGGCACTGGGGCCAACGTCCTGACTTTC
CASSSPGGTGANVLTF
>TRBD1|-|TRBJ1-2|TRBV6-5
TGTGCCAGCAGCCCCAGGGGGCACATATATGGCTACACCTTC
CASSPRGHIYGYTF
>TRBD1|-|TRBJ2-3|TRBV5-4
TGTGCCAGCAGCTTGTGGACAGGGGCCACAGATACGCAGTATTTT
CASSLWTGATDTQYF
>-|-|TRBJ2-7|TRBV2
TGTGCCAGCACCCCCTGGGGGGGCTCGTACGAGCAGTACTTC
CASTPWGGSYEQYF
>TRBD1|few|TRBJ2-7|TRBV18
TGTGCCACCCAGGGACAGGGGGCCCTCCAGCAGTACTTC
CATQGQGALQQYF
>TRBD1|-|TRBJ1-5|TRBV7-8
TGTGCCAGCAGCGGATGGGACAGGTCCCTTAATCAGCCCCAGCATTTT
CASSGWDRSLNQPQHF
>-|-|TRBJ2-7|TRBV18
TGTGCCAGCTCACCACCGCGGGCTAATGAAGGCGAGCAGTACTTC
CASSPPRANEGEQYF
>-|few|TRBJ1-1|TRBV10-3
TGTGCCATCAGTGTAGAGGCAGGGTCTGAAGCTTTCTTT
CAISVEAGSEAFF
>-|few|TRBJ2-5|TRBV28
TGTGCCAGCAGTGGAAACAGGGACGGGGACTTC
CASSGNRDGDF
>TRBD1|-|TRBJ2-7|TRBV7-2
TGTGCCAGCAGCTTACGATCCTCGGACAGGGGCTATACCTACGAGCAGTACTTC
CASSLRSSDRGYTYEQYF
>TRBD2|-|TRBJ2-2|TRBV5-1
TGCGCCAGCAGCGAGGGACTAGCGGGAGTCACCGGGGAGCTGTTTTTT
CASSEGLAGVTGELFF
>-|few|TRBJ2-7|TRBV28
TGTGCCAGCAGTCCACCTAACTCCTACGAGCAGTACTTC
CASSPPNSYEQYF
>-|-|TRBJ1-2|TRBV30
TGTGCCTGGAGTGTAATGGGACAATCCTATGGCTACACCTTC
CAWSVMGQSYGYTF
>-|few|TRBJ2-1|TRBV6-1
TGTGCCAGCAGTGAATGGGGCAGGGAATCAAATGAGCAGTTCTTC
CASSEWGRESNEQFF
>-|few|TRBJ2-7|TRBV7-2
TGTGCCAGCAGACCCCACGCCGGGTCTAACGAGCAGTACTTC
CASRPHAGSNEQYF
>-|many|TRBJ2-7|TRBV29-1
TGCAGCGTTGGGCAGAGGGCTTCCTACGAGCAGTACTTC
CSVGQRASYEQYF
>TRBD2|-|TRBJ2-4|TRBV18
TGTGCCAGCTCACCACGGGGGGGTGACATTCAGTACTTC
CASSPRGGDIQYF
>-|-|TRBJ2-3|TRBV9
TGTGCCAGCAGCGTAGTGGCCAGTCGCACAGATACGCAGTATTTT
CASSVVASRTDTQYF
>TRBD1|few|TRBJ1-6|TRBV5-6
TGTGCCAGCAGCTTGGGGGACAGGGATTCACCCCTCCACTTT
CASSLGDRDSPLHF
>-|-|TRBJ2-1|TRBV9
TGTGCCAGCAGCGTAGAGCCTGTATCCTACAATGAGCAGTTCTTC
CASSVEPVSYNEQFF
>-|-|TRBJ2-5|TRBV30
TGTGCCTGGGCGAGGGAGACCCAGTACTTC
CAWARETQYF
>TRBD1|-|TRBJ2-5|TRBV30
TGTGCCTGGAGTGGGGGGCGTAGGGACAGGGAAGAGACCCAGTACTTC
CAWSGGRRDREETQYF
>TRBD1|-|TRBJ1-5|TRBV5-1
TGCGCCAGCAGCGCTGGACAGGGGAGCAATCAGCCCCAGCATTTT
CASSAGQGSNQPQHF
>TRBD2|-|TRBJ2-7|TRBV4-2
TGTGCCAGCAGCCAAGGACTAGCGGATGACCACGAGCAGTACTTC
CASSQGLADDHEQYF
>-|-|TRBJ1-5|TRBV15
TGTGCCACCAGCAGAGATCCGTATAGCAATCAGCCCCAGCATTTT
CATSRDPYSNQPQHF
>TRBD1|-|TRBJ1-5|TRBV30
TGTGCCTGGGCCGGGACAGGGGGCTATCAGCCCCAGCATTTT
CAWAGTGGYQPQHF
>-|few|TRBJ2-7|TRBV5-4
TGTGCCAGCAGCTTGGGGACCCGTGGAGGGGTCACCGAGCAGTACTTC
CASSLGTRGGVTEQYF
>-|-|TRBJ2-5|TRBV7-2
TGTGCCAGCAGCTTAGGACTGGAAGAGACCCAGTACTTC
CASSLGLEETQYF
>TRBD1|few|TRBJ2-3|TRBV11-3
TGTGCCAGCAGCCCTGGGACAGGCACAGATACGCAGTATTTT
CASSPGTGTDTQYF
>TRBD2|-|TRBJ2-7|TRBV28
TGTGCCAGCGCGAGCGGGAGTGGCCACGAGCAGTACTTC
CASASGSGHEQYF
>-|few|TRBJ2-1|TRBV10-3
TGTGCCATCAGGGTTCGGGTCTCGACGAGGAATGAGCAGTTCTTC
CAIRVRVSTRNEQFF
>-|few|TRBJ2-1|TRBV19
TGTGCCAGCAAGGGGTGGCGTGAGCAGTTCTTC
CASKGWREQFF
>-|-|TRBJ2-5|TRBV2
TGTGCCAGCAGGCACAGGGTTGGTGGAGAGACCCAGTACTTC
CASRHRVGGETQYF
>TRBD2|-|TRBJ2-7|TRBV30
TGTGCCTGGAGTGTGTCCACTAGCGGGGGCAGCAGGCAGTACTTC
CAWSVSTSGGSRQYF
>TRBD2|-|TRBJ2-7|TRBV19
TGTGCCACCCGGGGAGGACTAGCGAGCTCCTACGAGCAGTACTTC
CATRGGLASSYEQYF
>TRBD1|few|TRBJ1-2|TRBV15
TGTGCCACCAGCAAGATCCAAATCCGGGACAGGGGTGACTATGGCTACACCTTC
CATSKIQIRDRGDYGYTF
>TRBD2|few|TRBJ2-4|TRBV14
TGTGCCAGCAGCCTCCTAGCGGGGGGGCTCGGGAACATTCAGTACTTC
CASSLLAGGLGNIQYF
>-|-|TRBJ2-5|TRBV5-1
TGCGCCAGCAGCTTGGGGCAGGGAGAGACCCAGTACTTC
CASSLGQGETQYF
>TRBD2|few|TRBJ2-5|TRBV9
TGTGCCAGCAGCGTAGGTAGCGGGAGAACCCAAGAGACCCAGTACTTC
CASSVGSGRTQETQYF
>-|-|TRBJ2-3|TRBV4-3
TGCGCCAGCAGCCAGAGGCTAGCTTCCACAGATACGCAGTATTTT
CASSQRLASTDTQYF
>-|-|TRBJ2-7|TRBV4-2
TGTGCCAGCAGCCAAGGGGAGCGGTCCTCCTACGAGCAGTACTTC
CASSQGERSSYEQYF
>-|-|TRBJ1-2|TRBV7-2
TGTGCCAGCAGCACTCACAGGGATGGCTACACCTTC
CASSTHRDGYTF
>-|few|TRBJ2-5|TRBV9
TGTGCCAGCAGCTTTACTGTGGGCCGGGAGACCCAGTACTTC
CASSFTVGRETQYF
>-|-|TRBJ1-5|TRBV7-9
TGTGCCAGCAGCTTAGGGGCAGGGTTGAACAATCAGCCCCAGCATTTT
CASSLGAGLNNQPQHF
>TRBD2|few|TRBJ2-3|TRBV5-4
TGTGCCAGCAGCTTGGATTCCCCTAGCGGCAATACGCAGTATTTT
CASSLDSPSGNTQYF